This TCR beta chain appears in the sequencing data of a study of shared clonotypes between healthy human individuals. Findings and limits, study-wide: Clonotypes not shared had lower generation probabilities than those common to all four donors. Naive subsets tended to show greater estimated richness than memory subsets.

Germline values: CDR1 LGHNA, CDR2 YNFKEQ. The V end was cut by 0 bases, the J end by 2 bases, with 14 bases between. This CDR3 region has 16 residues. A note on this clone: Antigen specificity is unknown.

Sequenced by immunoSEQ multiplex PCR; TCRdb stores in-frame clones only, minus some. The profile shows about 2.4 million clones, under 95% of them singletons. This sequence was found in a man in his late teens or twenties in good health. Some clones in this sample may be carry-over from other donors' samples. The sequenced material came from naive CD4+ T cells from PBMCs. As for subset: CD45RA+ positively selected. This chain joins TRBV4-2 and TRBJ2-7; D is unclear. The CDR3 nucleotides read TGTGCCAGCAGCCAAGAAACCGCGGCCGGCCCCTACGAGCAGTACTTC. Translating gives CASSQETAAGPYEQYF.